This is a list of T cell receptor beta chains from one sample in a study of CD8 T cells in ankylosing spondylitis. MiXCR, run by TCRdb on the 5' RACE reads, gives a single entry per CDR3 protein. The sample holds about 540,000 distinct CDR3 sequences, more than 9.5% seen once. The sample consisted of blood, either unsorted or a sorted T cell fraction (not recorded which). These receptors originate from a male donor with ankylosing spondylitis. Each CDR3 is given with its conserved first and last residue. Each record gives: V gene, J gene, CDR3 protein.

TRBV5-1	TRBJ2-2	CASSPWTTGELFF
TRBV15	TRBJ2-7	CATSRGTGVYEQYF
TRBV10-3	TRBJ2-1	CAIKVGGRNEQFF
TRBV9	TRBJ2-1	CASSVGIYNEQFF
TRBV27	TRBJ2-1	CASSFGLVESGFF
TRBV10-3	TRBJ1-2	CAISAFQQNQYGYTF
TRBV7-9	TRBJ1-2	CASTHIPAGRGGGYTF
TRBV4-2	TRBJ2-7	CASSQSGLAPTYEQYF
TRBV27	TRBJ2-7	CASQPSQGGEQYF
TRBV12-3/TRBV12-4	TRBJ2-1	CASVGSGPYNEQFF
TRBV5-1	TRBJ2-2	CASSVGGGTNTGELFF
TRBV12-3/TRBV12-4	TRBJ2-2	CASSFGRSGELFF
TRBV5-1	TRBJ2-7	CASSLDGRQGPSYEQYF
TRBV20-1	TRBJ1-1	CSARRTGGRNTEAFF
TRBV12-3/TRBV12-4	TRBJ2-1	CASSLVEGVEQFF
TRBV5-1	TRBJ2-3	CASSLGLLTSGDTQYF
TRBV27	TRBJ1-5	CASSPIGTANQPQHF
TRBV5-1	TRBJ1-1	CASSPVMNTEAFF
TRBV20-1	TRBJ2-1	CSAETTGLAGVNEQFF
TRBV9	TRBJ2-3	CASSARHPVTSGRVPDTQYF
TRBV20-1	TRBJ2-3	CSAVKAGVDTQYF
TRBV14	TRBJ2-1	CASSPGSEQFF
TRBV5-1	TRBJ2-1	CASSLVGGSYNEQFF
TRBV11-1	TRBJ1-2	CASSLSGRGGNSNYGYTF
TRBV19	TRBJ2-5	CASSGGAGKETQYF
TRBV5-1	TRBJ2-2	CASSQDRGDTGELFF
TRBV4-2	TRBJ1-4	CASSVGGSSEKLFF
TRBV5-6	TRBJ1-4	CASSASAASNEKLFF
TRBV28	TRBJ2-7	CASSSLAGGRDEQYF
TRBV9	TRBJ1-1	CASSVSGGSRNTEAFF
TRBV4-2	TRBJ2-1	CASSQDPQTLADSNNEQFF
TRBV20-1	TRBJ2-7	CSTTGASYEQYF
TRBV7-9	TRBJ1-4	CASSAGTGKGGNEKLFF
TRBV15	TRBJ2-2	CATSRDGRGRTGELFF
TRBV5-1	TRBJ2-7	CASSFFRGSEQYF